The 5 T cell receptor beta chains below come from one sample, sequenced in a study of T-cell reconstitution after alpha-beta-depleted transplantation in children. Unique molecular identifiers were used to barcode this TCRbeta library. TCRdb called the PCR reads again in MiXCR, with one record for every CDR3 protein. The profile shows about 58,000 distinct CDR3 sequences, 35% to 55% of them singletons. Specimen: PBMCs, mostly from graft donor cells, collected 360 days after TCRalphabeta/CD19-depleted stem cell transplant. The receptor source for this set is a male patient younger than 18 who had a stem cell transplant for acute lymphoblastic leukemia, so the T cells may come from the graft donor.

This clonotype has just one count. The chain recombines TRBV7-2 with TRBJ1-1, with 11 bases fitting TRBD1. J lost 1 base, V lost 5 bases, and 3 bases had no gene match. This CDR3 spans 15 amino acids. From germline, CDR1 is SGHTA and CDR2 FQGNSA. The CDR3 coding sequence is TGTGCCAGCAGCCGGGACAGGGGGTCGAACACTGAAGCTTTCTTT. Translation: CASSRDRGSNTEAFF.

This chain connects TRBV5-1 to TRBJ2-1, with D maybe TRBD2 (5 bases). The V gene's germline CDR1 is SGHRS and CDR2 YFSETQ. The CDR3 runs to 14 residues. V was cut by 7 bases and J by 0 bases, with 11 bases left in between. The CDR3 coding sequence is TGCGCCAGCGGGTGGGAGAGCTCCTACAATGAGCAGTTCTTC. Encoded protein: CASGWESSYNEQFF. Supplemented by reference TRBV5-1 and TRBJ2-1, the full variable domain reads KAGVTQTPRYLIKTRGQQVTLSCSPISGHRSVSWYQQTPGQGLQFLFEYFSETQRNKGNFPGRFSGRQFSNSRSEMNVSTLELGDSALYLCASGWESSYNEQFFGPGTRLTVL.

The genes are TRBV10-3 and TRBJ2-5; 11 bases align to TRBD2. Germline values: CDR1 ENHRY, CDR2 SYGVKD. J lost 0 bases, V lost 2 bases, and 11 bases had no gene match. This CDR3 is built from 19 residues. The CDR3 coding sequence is TGTGCCATCAGTGAGCCCTCCCCGGCTAGCGGGGGGAACCAAGAGACCCAGTACTTC. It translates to CAISEPSPASGGNQETQYF.

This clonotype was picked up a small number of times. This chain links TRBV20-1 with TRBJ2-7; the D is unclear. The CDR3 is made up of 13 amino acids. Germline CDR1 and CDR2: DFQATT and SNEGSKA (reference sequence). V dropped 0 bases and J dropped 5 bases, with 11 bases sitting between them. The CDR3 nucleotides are TGCAGTGCTAGAGAAGGCGAGGTCCACGAGCAGTACTTC. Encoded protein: CSAREGEVHEQYF.

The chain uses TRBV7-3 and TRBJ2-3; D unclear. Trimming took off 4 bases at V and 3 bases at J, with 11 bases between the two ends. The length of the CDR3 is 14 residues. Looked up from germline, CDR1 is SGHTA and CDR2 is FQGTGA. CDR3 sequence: CASSSQEGTDTQYF. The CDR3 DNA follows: TGTGCCAGCAGCTCCCAGGAAGGAACAGATACGCAGTATTTT.